This T cell receptor beta chain originates from a study of blood T cell repertoires in COVID-19. Study in general: In each case, the material was cDNA or gDNA derived from T cells, B-cell-depleted T cells, or PBMCs.

Trimming cost V 2 bases and J 1 base; bases outside gene matches: 2. The CDR3 is made up of 15 amino acids. The germline V gene has CDR1 SGHRS and CDR2 YFSETQ. Original analysis: Amplification from reference gene primers served as the basis for estimated nucleated cell counts. The table came from immunoSEQ multiplex PCR; TCRdb's copy has only in-frame clones and leaves some out. V and J calls and clone size are given by that table; D and trimming were obtained from the DNA. The sample includes around 60,000 clones, nearly 95% seen only once; the top ten take approximately 4.6%. The rearrangement joins TRBV5-1 to TRBJ2-1; 8 bases line up with TRBD2. Specimen: peripheral blood. This sequence was found in a man aged 45-65 years with active COVID-19. CDR3 DNA sequence: TGCGCCAGCAGCTTACTAGCGGAGTCCTACAATGAGCAGTTCTTC. Amino acid sequence: CASSLLAESYNEQFF.